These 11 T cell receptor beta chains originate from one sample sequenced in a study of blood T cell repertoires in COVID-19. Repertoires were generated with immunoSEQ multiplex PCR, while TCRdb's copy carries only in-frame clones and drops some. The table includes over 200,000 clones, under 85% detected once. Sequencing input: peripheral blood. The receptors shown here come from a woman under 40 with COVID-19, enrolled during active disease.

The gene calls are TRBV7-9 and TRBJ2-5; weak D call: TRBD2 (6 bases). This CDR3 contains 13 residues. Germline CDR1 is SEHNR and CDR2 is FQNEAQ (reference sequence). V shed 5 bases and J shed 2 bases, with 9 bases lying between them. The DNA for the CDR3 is TGTGCCAGCAGCCCCGGGGGTCAAGAGACCCAGTACTTC. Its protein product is CASSPGGQETQYF.

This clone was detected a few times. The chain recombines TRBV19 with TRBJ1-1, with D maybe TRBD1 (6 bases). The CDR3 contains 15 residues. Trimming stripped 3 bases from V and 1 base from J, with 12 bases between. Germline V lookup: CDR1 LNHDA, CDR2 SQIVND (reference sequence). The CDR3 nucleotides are TGTGCCAGTAGTATTGTCGAGACAGGGAACACTGAAGCTTTCTTT. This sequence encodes CASSIVETGNTEAFF.

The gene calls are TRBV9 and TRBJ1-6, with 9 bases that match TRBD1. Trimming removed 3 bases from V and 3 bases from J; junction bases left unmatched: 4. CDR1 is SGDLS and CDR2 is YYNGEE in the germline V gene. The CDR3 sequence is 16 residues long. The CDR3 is CASSGETGGYNSPLHF. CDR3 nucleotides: TGTGCCAGCAGCGGGGAGACAGGGGGCTATAATTCACCCCTCCACTTT. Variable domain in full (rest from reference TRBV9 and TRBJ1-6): DSGVTQTPKHLITATGQRVTLRCSPRSGDLSVYWYQQSLDQGLQFLIQYYNGEERAKGNILERFSAQQFPDLHSELNLSSLELGDSALYFCASSGETGGYNSPLHFGNGTRLTVT.

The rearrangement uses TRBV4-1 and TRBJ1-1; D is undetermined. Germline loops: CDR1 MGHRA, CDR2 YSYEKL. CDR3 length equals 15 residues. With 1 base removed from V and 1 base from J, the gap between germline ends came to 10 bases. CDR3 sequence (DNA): TGCGCCAGCAGCCAAGTGCATACTCCGAACACTGAAGCTTTCTTT. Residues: CASSQVHTPNTEAFF.

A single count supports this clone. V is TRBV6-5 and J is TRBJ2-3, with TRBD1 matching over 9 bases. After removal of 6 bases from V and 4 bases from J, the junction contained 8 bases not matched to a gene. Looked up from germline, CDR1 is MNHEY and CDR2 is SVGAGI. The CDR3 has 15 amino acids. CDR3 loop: CASRSQGAGADTQYF. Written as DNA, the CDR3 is TGTGCCAGCAGGTCACAGGGGGCAGGGGCAGATACGCAGTATTTT.

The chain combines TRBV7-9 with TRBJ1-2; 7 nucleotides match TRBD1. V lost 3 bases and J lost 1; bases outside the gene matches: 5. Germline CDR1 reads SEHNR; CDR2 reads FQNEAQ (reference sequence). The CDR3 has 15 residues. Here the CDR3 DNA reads TGTGCCAGCAGCTTTTTTGACAGGGATAACTATGGCTACACCTTC. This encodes CASSFFDRDNYGYTF.

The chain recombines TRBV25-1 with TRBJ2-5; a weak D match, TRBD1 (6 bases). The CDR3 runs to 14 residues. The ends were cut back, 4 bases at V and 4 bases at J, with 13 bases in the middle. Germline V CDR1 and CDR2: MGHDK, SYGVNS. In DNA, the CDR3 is TGTGCCAGCAGTGCCGGACAGCCCGGAGAGACCCAGTACTTC. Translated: CASSAGQPGETQYF.

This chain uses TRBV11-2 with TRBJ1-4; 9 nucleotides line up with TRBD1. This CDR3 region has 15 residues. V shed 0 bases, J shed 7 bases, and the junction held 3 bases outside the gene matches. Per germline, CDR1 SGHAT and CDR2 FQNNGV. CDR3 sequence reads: CASSLEDRGTEKLFF. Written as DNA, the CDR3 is TGTGCCAGCAGCTTAGAAGACAGGGGGACTGAAAAACTGTTTTTT.

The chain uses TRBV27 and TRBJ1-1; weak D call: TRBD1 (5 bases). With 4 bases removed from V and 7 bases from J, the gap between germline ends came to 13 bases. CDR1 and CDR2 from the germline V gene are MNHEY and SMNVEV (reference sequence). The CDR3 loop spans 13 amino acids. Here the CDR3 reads CASSSLTGFEAFF. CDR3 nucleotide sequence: TGTGCCAGCAGTTCACTTACAGGTTTTGAAGCTTTCTTT.

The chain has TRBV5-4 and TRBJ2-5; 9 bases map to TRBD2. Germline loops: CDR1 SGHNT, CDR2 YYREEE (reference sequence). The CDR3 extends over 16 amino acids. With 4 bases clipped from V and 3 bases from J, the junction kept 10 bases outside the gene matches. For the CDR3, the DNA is TGTGCCAGCAGCACCGAGCGGGGGGACTTTAAAGAGACCCAGTACTTC. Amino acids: CASSTERGDFKETQYF.

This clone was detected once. The CDR3 loop reads CASSGSGTGLQPQHF. The CDR3 nucleotides are TGTGCCAGCAGCGGCTCCGGGACAGGGCTTCAGCCCCAGCATTTT. The chain couples TRBV7-8 to TRBJ1-5, with 9 bases identical to TRBD1. The CDR3 is 15 residues long. Germline trimming cut 5 bases from V and 6 bases from J; bases unmatched to any gene: 8. The V gene's germline CDR1 is SGHVS and CDR2 FQNEAQ. Complete variable domain (other parts from reference TRBV7-8 and TRBJ1-5): GAGVSQSPRYKVAKRGQDVALRCDPISGHVSLFWYQQALGQGPEFLTYFQNEAQLDKSGLPSDRFFAERPEGSVSTLKIQRTQQEDSAVYLCASSGSGTGLQPQHFGDGTRLSIL.